The TCR beta chain described here comes from a study of T cell repertoires in cytomegalovirus infection. About the study: As its CMV epitopes, the study selected recently identified HLA-C-restricted and well-studied HLA-B-restricted targets. CMV infection and matching HLA type were both indicated by public TCR beta signatures. Study-level points and caveats: The cumulative frequency of public TCR beta families identified carriers of CMV plus the relevant HLA. HLA-C-restricted TCR beta clonotypes specific for CMV led the ex vivo response.

The germline V and J ends were trimmed by 2 bases and 6 bases, with 8 bases remaining between them. The CDR3 length is 12 residues. Germline CDR1 and CDR2: MNHNY and SVGAGI (reference sequence). TCRdb independently ran MiXCR on the reads; one entry per CDR3 protein. The sample includes 650,000 to 900,000 distinct CDR3 sequences, 25% to 35% of them seen just once. This clonotype has more than one count but fewer than ten. Its specificity is unknown. This sequence originates from a human donor in good health (CMV status not recorded). Some clones in this sample may be carry-over from other donors' samples. The sequenced sample was cultured CD8+ T cells from PBMCs, obtained from culture after CMV antigen stimulation. V usage is TRBV6-6 and J usage is TRBJ2-7; D ambiguous. CDR3 DNA: TGTGCCAGCAGTTACGGAGTAAGCGAGCAGTACTTC. Translation gives CASSYGVSEQYF.